What follows are 8 T cell receptor beta chains derived from one specimen sequenced in a study of brain T cells in children with intractable seizures. Time point given: blood from clinic visit 5 months post-surgery; TSC patient then seizure free. This table comes from immunoSEQ multiplex PCR, and its TCRdb copy is limited to in-frame clones, with some not included. The sample records about 340,000 clones, over 90% being singletons. This material consisted of peripheral blood, taken more than 4 months after surgery. The receptors derive from a boy less than two years old with tuberous sclerosis and intractable seizures.

The rearrangement joins TRBV30 to TRBJ2-3, with D tentatively TRBD1 or TRBD2 (5 bases each). V lost 8 bases and J lost 0, with 18 bases in between. Germline CDR1 and CDR2: GTSNPN and SVGIG (reference sequence). This CDR3 spans 15 amino acids. Here the CDR3 reads CAGDTGSSSTDTQYF. For the CDR3, the DNA is TGTGCCGGTGATACAGGTTCTAGCAGCACAGATACGCAGTATTTT.

This chain uses TRBV27 with TRBJ2-2, with 7 bases matching TRBD1. Germline V gene lookup returns CDR1 MNHEY and CDR2 SMNVEV (reference sequence). J gave up 4 bases and V 4 bases, and 6 bases lay outside the gene matches. CDR3 length: 15 amino acids. The CDR3 nucleotides are TGTGCCAGCAGTTCACCGGGACAGAGCACCGGGGAGCTGTTTTTT. Encoded protein: CASSSPGQSTGELFF.

The chain couples TRBV7-8 to TRBJ1-5; D call uncertain. CDR1 is SGHVS, CDR2 FQNEAQ, per germline. The CDR3 runs to 13 residues. CDR3 sequence (DNA): TGTGAAAATTGGTACACGGCGGATCAGCCCCAGCATTTT. Translation gives CENWYTADQPQHF.

V gene TRBV19 combines with J gene TRBJ1-1; TRBD1 might be the D (6 bases). Trimming cost V 4 bases and J 1 base, with 13 bases left between them. This CDR3 has 15 residues. Germline assignment: CDR1 LNHDA and CDR2 SQIVND (reference sequence). The CDR3 here is CASSKRQGTNTEAFF. Here the CDR3 DNA reads TGTGCCAGTAGTAAGCGTCAGGGGACGAACACTGAAGCTTTCTTT.

This clone has a single count. V is TRBV3-1 (or the pseudogene TRBV3-2) and J is TRBJ2-5, with 10 bases fitting TRBD2. V dropped 4 bases and J dropped 4; count of bases not matched to a gene: 12. This CDR3 comprises 17 residues. CDR1 is LGHDT, CDR2 YNNKEL, per germline (reference sequence). The CDR3 nucleotides are TGTGCCAGCAGCCGTCTGAAAGTACTAGCGGGGAGAGAGACCCAGTACTTC. Protein: CASSRLKVLAGRETQYF.

The rearrangement uses TRBV9 and TRBJ2-1, with a tentative D call TRBD2 (6 bases). The ends were cut back, 0 bases at V and 10 bases at J, with 8 bases in the middle. This CDR3 is built from 12 residues. Looked up from germline, CDR1 is SGDLS and CDR2 is YYNGEE. This CDR3 is CASSVGRGEQFF. The CDR3 region has the DNA TGTGCCAGCAGCGTAGGCCGGGGGGAGCAGTTCTTC.

The CDR3 DNA sequence: TGTGCCAGCAGTTACTCGACAGGGGTTAACTATGGCTACACCTTC. Protein product: CASSYSTGVNYGYTF. The genes are TRBV6-6 and TRBJ1-2; 8 bases are shared with TRBD1. This CDR3 region has 15 residues. Germline CDR1 reads MNHNY; CDR2 reads SVGAGI (reference sequence). The ends lost 0 bases at V and 1 base at J; junction bases unmatched: 1.

V and J are TRBV24-1 and TRBJ2-2; D perhaps matches TRBD1 (6 bases). Germline values: CDR1 KGHDR, CDR2 SFDVKD. V lost 5 bases and J lost 5, with 26 bases in between. The CDR3 is 19 residues long. The CDR3 sequence: CATSGGLWRSTGGTGELFF. Written as DNA, the CDR3 is TGTGCCACCAGTGGGGGGTTATGGCGGTCGACAGGCGGGACCGGGGAGCTGTTTTTT.